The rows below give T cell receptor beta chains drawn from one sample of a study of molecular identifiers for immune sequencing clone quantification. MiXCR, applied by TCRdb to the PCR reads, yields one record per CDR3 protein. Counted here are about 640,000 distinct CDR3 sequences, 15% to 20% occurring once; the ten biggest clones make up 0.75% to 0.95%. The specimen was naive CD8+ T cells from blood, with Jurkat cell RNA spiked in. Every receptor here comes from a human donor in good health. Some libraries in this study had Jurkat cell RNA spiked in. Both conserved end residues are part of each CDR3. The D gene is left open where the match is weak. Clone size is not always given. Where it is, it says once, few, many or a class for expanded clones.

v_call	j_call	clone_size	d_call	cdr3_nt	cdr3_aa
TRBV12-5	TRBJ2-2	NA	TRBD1	TGTGCTAGTGGTTCGACAGGGGGGAACACCGGGGAGCTGTTTTTT	CASGSTGGNTGELFF
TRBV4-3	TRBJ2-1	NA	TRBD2	TGCGCCAGCAGCCCGCTAGCGGGAACGTACAATGAGCAGTTCTTC	CASSPLAGTYNEQFF
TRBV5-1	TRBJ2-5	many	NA	TGCGCCAGCAGCCCTGGGTACCAAGAGACCCAGTACTTC	CASSPGYQETQYF
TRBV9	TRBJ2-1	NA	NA	TGTGCCAGCAGCGTAGGGGGGGCGGGTGAGCGGTTCTTC	CASSVGGAGERFF
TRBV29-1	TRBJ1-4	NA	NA	TGCAGCGTCCAGGGTAGTGAAAAACTGTTTTTT	CSVQGSEKLFF
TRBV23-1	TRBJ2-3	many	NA	TGCGCCAGCAGTCAATCAGGCCAGCTTCCCCTGGGAGATACGCAGTATTTT	CASSQSGQLPLGDTQYF
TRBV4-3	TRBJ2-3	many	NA	TGCGCCAGCAGCCAAGGGTCCAATGTAGATACGCAGTATTTT	CASSQGSNVDTQYF
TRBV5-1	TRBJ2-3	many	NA	TGCGCCAGCAGCTACACAGGTTCGGATACGCAGTATTTT	CASSYTGSDTQYF
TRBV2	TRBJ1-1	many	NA	TGTGCCAGCAGTAGTCGAATTCACACTGAAGCTTTCTTT	CASSSRIHTEAFF
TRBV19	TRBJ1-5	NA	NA	TGTGCCACTAAGATGGGACGGGGCAATCAGCCCCAGCATTTT	CATKMGRGNQPQHF
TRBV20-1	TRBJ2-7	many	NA	TGCAGTGCAACACAGGCCAACTCCTACGAGCAGTACTTC	CSATQANSYEQYF
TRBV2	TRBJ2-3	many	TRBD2	TGTGCCAGCAGTGACAGCGGGAACACAGATACGCAGTATTTT	CASSDSGNTDTQYF
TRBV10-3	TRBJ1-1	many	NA	TGTGCCATCAGTGAGTATCAGGGCATGAACACTGAAGCTTTCTTT	CAISEYQGMNTEAFF
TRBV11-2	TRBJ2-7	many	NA	TGTGCCAGCAGCTTAGCCTTAGACGGACCGAAAAACGAGCAGTACTTC	CASSLALDGPKNEQYF
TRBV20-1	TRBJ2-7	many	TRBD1	TGCAGGGCCGATACAGGGGAGAGCTCCTACGAGCAGTACTTC	CRADTGESSYEQYF
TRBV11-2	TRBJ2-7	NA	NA	TGTGCCAGCTCCGGCAACTCCTACGAGCAGTGCTTC	CASSGNSYEQCF
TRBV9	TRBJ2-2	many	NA	TGTGCCAGCAGTGACAGATACACCGGGGAGCTGTTTTTT	CASSDRYTGELFF
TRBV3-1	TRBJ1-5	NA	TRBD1	TGTGCCAGCAGCCAAGACAGGACAGGGGACAATCAGCCCCAGCATTTT	CASSQDRTGDNQPQHF
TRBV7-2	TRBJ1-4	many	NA	TGTGCCAGCAGCTTTATCCAGGGTCGGAGTATTGAAAAACTGTTTTTT	CASSFIQGRSIEKLFF
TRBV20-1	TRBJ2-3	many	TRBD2	TGCAGTGCTAGAGATTTCGGACTAGCGGGGGGCCCGGGAACAGATACGCAGTATTTT	CSARDFGLAGGPGTDTQYF
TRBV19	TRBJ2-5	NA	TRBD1	TGTGCCGGTAGTATCTTGGGACAGGAGCGAGAGACCCAGTACTTC	CAGSILGQERETQYF
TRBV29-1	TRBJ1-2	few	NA	TGCAGCGTGAAACCGGGACTGAGGGGAGGCTACACCTTC	CSVKPGLRGGYTF
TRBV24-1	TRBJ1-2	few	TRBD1	TGTGCCACCAGCGAGGACAGGAACTATGGCTACACCTTC	CATSEDRNYGYTF
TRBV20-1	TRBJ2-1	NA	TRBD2	TGCAGTGTTAAACCGGGACTAGCGTACAATGAGCAGTTCTTC	CSVKPGLAYNEQFF
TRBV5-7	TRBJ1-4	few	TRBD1	TGTGCCAGCAGCTGGCGGGACAGGCAAAATGAAAAACTGTTTTTT	CASSWRDRQNEKLFF
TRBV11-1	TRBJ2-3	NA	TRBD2	TGTGCCAGCAGCTTAATGGCGGGAGAAGATACGCAGTATTTT	CASSLMAGEDTQYF